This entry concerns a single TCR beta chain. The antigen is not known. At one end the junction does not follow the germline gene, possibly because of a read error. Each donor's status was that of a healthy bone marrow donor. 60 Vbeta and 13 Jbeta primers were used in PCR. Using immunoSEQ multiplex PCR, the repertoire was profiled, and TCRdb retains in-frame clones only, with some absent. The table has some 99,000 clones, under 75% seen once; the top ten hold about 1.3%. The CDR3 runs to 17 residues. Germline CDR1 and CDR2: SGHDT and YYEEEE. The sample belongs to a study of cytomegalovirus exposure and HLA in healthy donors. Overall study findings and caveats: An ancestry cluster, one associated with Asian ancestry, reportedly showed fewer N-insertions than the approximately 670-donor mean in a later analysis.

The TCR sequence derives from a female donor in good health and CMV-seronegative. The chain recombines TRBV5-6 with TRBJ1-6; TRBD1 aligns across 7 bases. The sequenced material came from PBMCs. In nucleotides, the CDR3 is TGTGACAGCAGCCGAGACAGGGCTTTGACTAATAATTCACCCCTCCACTTT. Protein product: CDSSRDRALTNNSPLHF.